The clone carrying this TCR beta chain appeared many times. Its antigen remains unknown. The sample originates from a study of identical twins. General study results and limits: Alpha sequences out of frame and shared by twins had excess low generation probability. These conclusions were based on statistical analysis (cross-sectional, not following the same donors).

V was clipped by 4 bases and J by 2 bases, with 16 bases between them. Germline loops: CDR1 SGHRS, CDR2 YFSETQ. There are 15 residues in the CDR3. No donor was unhealthy or non-Caucasian. It was template switching that added a universal primer site, and there were unique molecular identifiers on the cDNA. TCRdb redid the calling of the 5' RACE reads with MiXCR, one entry per CDR3 protein. The sample lists 300,000 to 350,000 distinct CDR3 sequences; roughly an eighth were seen once. In addition, the sample was reused for a study of yellow fever vaccine responses in identical twins.

Material: CD8+ T cells sorted from blood. The rearrangement joins TRBV5-1 to TRBJ2-7; D tentatively fits TRBD1 or TRBD2 (5 bases each). This TCR derives from a woman in her late teens or twenties in good health. The CDR3 DNA follows: TGCGCCAGCAGCCCAAACCCTAGGGACCCCTACGAGCAGTACTTC. Amino acids: CASSPNPRDPYEQYF.